One T cell receptor beta chain is described in this entry. Its matching antigen is unknown. The sample originates from a study of cytomegalovirus exposure and HLA in healthy donors. Study conclusions and caveats: According to a later analysis, donors in an Asian-associated ancestry cluster reportedly had fewer N-insertions than the roughly 640-donor mean.

Germline CDR1 and CDR2: SGHRS and YFSETQ. The CDR3 runs to 16 residues. J was trimmed by 5 bases and V by 0 bases; bases with no gene match: 6. The PCR made use of 60 Vbeta and 13 Jbeta primers. Assay used: immunoSEQ multiplex PCR; TCRdb lists only in-frame clones, some missing. The listing contains approximately 52,000 clones. The clonotype comes from a woman aged 55-69 years in good health and CMV-seropositive. This chain connects TRBV5-1 to TRBJ2-3; 10 bases are a match to TRBD1. Sequencing used PBMCs. The DNA of the CDR3 is TGCGCCAGCAGCTTGGGGGGGACAGGGGTGCAAGATACGCAGTATTTT. It is translated as CASSLGGTGVQDTQYF.